The 29 T cell receptor beta chains presented below share a single source sample, sequenced in a study of blood T cell repertoires in COVID-19. This table comes from immunoSEQ multiplex PCR, and its TCRdb copy is limited to in-frame clones, with some not included. The sample has about 90,000 clones; roughly 80% are singletons. Sequenced material: peripheral blood. These receptor sequences come from a woman in her 70s with acute or convalescent COVID-19.

The gene calls are TRBV7-9 and TRBJ2-2; 10 bases are shared with TRBD2. The CDR3 covers 19 residues. The V segment lost 2 bases and the J segment 3 bases; nucleotides outside the gene matches: 12. In germline, CDR1 is SEHNR, CDR2 FQNEAQ (reference sequence). CDR3 in amino acids: CASSLPAGGLAAYTGELFF. As DNA, the CDR3 is TGTGCCAGCAGCTTACCTGCCGGTGGACTAGCGGCTTACACCGGGGAGCTGTTTTTT. The whole variable domain, remainder taken from reference TRBV7-9 and TRBJ2-2, is DTGVSQNPRHKITKRGQNVTFRCDPISEHNRLYWYRQTLGQGPEFLTYFQNEAQLEKSRLLSDRFSAERPKGSFSTLEIQRTEQGDSAMYLCASSLPAGGLAAYTGELFFGEGSRLTVL.

The chain joins TRBV19 to TRBJ2-5; 10 nucleotides agree with TRBD2. The trim removed 8 bases at V and 5 bases at J, leaving 11 bases unmatched. This CDR3 comprises 15 residues. CDR1 is LNHDA, CDR2 SQIVND, per germline (reference sequence). The CDR3 region has the DNA TGTGCCAGTCGCAAAACCGGGACTAGCGTGGAGACCCAGTACTTC. Translation: CASRKTGTSVETQYF.

The chain combines TRBV5-1 with TRBJ2-3; D is perhaps TRBD2 (6 bases). Germline CDR1 and CDR2: SGHRS and YFSETQ. The CDR3 extends over 16 amino acids. V lost 4 bases, J lost 0 bases, and 15 bases lay in between. CDR3 bases: TGCGCCAGCAGCCTATCGGGACTGGCTAGCACAGATACGCAGTATTTT. Its translation: CASSLSGLASTDTQYF.

This clone was seen a handful of times. The chain couples TRBV5-4 to TRBJ2-3, with D maybe TRBD1 (6 bases). The germline V gene encodes CDR1 SGHNT and CDR2 YYREEE (reference sequence). The CDR3 loop spans 17 amino acids. The V and J ends lost 4 bases and 0 bases respectively, with 18 bases between them. The CDR3 nucleotides read TGTGCCAGCAGCGGGGGCTCCGCCGAGTCTAGCACAGATACGCAGTATTTT. It is translated as CASSGGSAESSTDTQYF.

CDR3 region: CASSLPDRGYEAFF. DNA for the CDR3: TGTGCCAGCAGCTTACCGGACAGGGGTTACGAAGCTTTCTTT. The chain is built from TRBV7-2 and TRBJ1-1; TRBD1 matches 9 bases. The length of the CDR3 is 14 residues. The V and J ends lost 2 bases and 8 bases, in that order; junction bases with no gene match: 6. Germline V gene data show CDR1 as SGHTA and CDR2 as FQGNSA. Based on the CDR3 plus reference TRBV7-2 and TRBJ1-1, the full variable domain is GAGVSQSPSNKVTEKGKDVELRCDPISGHTALYWYRQSLGQGLEFLIYFQGNSAPDKSGLPSDRFSAERTGGSVSTLTIQRTQQEDSAVYLCASSLPDRGYEAFFGQGTRLTVV.

The chain couples TRBV27 to TRBJ1-5; 8 bases agree with TRBD1. The germline gives CDR1 MNHEY, CDR2 SMNVEV (reference sequence). CDR3 length equals 17 residues. J was trimmed by 4 bases and V by 4 bases; bases with no gene match: 12. DNA of the CDR3: TGTGCCAGCAGTTATGTTTCGACAGGGGAACGAAATCAGCCCCAGCATTTT. Its translation: CASSYVSTGERNQPQHF.

The rearrangement joins TRBV4-3 to TRBJ1-4; 7 positions agree with TRBD1. CDR3 length equals 15 residues. Trimming at V came to 3 bases and at J to 8 bases, leaving 9 bases not matched to a gene. Per germline, CDR1 LGHNA and CDR2 YSLEER. The CDR3 region is CASSHRTGIKEKLFF. The CDR3, as DNA: TGCGCCAGCAGCCACAGGACAGGAATAAAAGAAAAACTGTTTTTT.

This clone was counted a few times. This sequence joins TRBV2 and TRBJ2-7; 14 nucleotides line up with TRBD2. Germline CDR1 SNHLY, CDR2 FYNNEI. This CDR3 is built from 14 residues. Unmatched junction bases numbered 3, after V lost 4 bases and J lost 7 bases. The CDR3 loop reads CASSGTSGRNEQYF. CDR3 bases: TGTGCCAGCAGTGGGACTAGCGGGAGGAATGAGCAGTACTTC.

The J gene is TRBJ1-6, the V gene TRBV27; the match to TRBD1 covers 8 bases. The CDR3 contains 15 residues. V was clipped by 5 bases and J by 7 bases; unmatched bases: 7. Germline-derived CDR1 and CDR2 are MNHEY and SMNVEV (reference sequence). CDR3 in amino acids: CASSPRTGSNSPLHF. The CDR3, as DNA: TGTGCCAGCAGTCCCCGGACAGGGAGCAATTCACCCCTCCACTTT.

CDR3 sequence reads: CASSYPGGETEAFF. The CDR3 DNA follows: TGTGCCAGCAGTTACCCCGGCGGGGAAACTGAAGCTTTCTTT. This chain joins TRBV6-5 and TRBJ1-1, with unresolved D. The CDR3 sequence is 14 residues long. The germline CDR1 and CDR2 sequences are MNHEY and SVGAGI. Trimming took off 2 bases at V and 5 bases at J, with 12 bases between the two ends.

The chain is built from TRBV28 and TRBJ1-5; 8 bases are a match to TRBD1. The germline gives CDR1 MDHEN, CDR2 SYDVKM. V lost 5 bases to trimming and J lost 7 bases; unmatched junction nucleotides: 7. This CDR3 is built from 14 residues. The CDR3 reads CASSDRGLRQPQHF. CDR3 nucleotide sequence: TGTGCCAGCAGTGACAGGGGACTAAGGCAGCCCCAGCATTTT. The full variable domain, in which reference TRBV28 and TRBJ1-5 provide the parts outside the CDR3, is DVKVTQSSRYLVKRTGEKVFLECVQDMDHENMFWYRQDPGLGLRLIYFSYDVKMKEKGDIPEGYSVSREKKERFSLILESASTNQTSMYLCASSDRGLRQPQHFGDGTRLSIL.

At least ten counts were recorded for this clone. The V gene is TRBV11-1, the J gene TRBJ1-4; possibly TRBD1 for D (5 bases). Germline V gives CDR1 SGHAT, CDR2 FQDESV (reference sequence). This CDR3 contains 15 residues. V was clipped by 0 bases and J by 4 bases, with 9 bases between them. The DNA for the CDR3 is TGTGCCAGCAGCTTAGCCAGGGTGGGTAATGAAAAACTGTTTTTT. Its protein is CASSLARVGNEKLFF.

This clone was counted only a few times. The genes are TRBV5-6 and TRBJ1-4; tentatively, D is TRBD1 (5 bases). The CDR3 loop spans 17 amino acids. Germline CDR1 and CDR2: SGHDT and YYEEEE. V lost 1 base to trimming and J lost 2 bases, with 15 bases between them. The CDR3 coding sequence is TGTGCCAGCAGCTTGATTAAGGGGAGGAGTACTAATGAAAAACTGTTTTTT. Translated: CASSLIKGRSTNEKLFF.

This clone is a singleton in its sample. V and J are TRBV7-9 and TRBJ1-6, with unresolved D. This CDR3 has 12 amino acids. V lost 3 bases, J lost 8 bases, and 5 bases lay in between. Per the germline V gene, CDR1 is SEHNR and CDR2 is FQNEAQ (reference sequence). CDR3 sequence: CASSFQDSPLHF. CDR3 nucleotide sequence: TGTGCCAGCAGCTTCCAGGATTCACCCCTCCACTTT.

This rearrangement joins TRBV2 to TRBJ1-3, with D unresolved. The CDR3 runs 15 residues. Germline-derived CDR1 and CDR2 are SNHLY and FYNNEI. Trimming removed 5 bases at V and 0 bases at J, with 11 bases between. The CDR3 loop reads CASSLSEVSGNTIYF. The CDR3 coding sequence is TGTGCCAGCAGTCTCTCCGAGGTCTCTGGAAACACCATATATTTT.

The V gene is TRBV5-1, the J gene TRBJ2-7, with 7 bases fitting TRBD2. The CDR3 covers 16 residues. V gave up 3 bases and J gave up 0 bases; unmatched junction bases: 9. Germline lookup yields CDR1 SGHRS and CDR2 YFSETQ. The CDR3 DNA sequence: TGCGCCAGCAGCTCCGGGGGGAGCGGACTCTCCTACGAGCAGTACTTC. Translated, it gives CASSSGGSGLSYEQYF.

The sample holds one count of this clone. This chain's CDR3 is CASSTPATGVYGYTF. CDR3 coding DNA: TGTGCCAGTAGTACACCCGCGACAGGGGTCTATGGCTACACCTTC. The gene calls are TRBV19 and TRBJ1-2, with TRBD1 matching 8 bases. Germline-derived CDR1 and CDR2 are LNHDA and SQIVND (reference sequence). V was pared by 4 bases and J by 4 bases, with 8 bases of the junction left unmatched. The CDR3 totals 15 residues.

The J gene is TRBJ2-7, the V gene TRBV27; unclear D gene. V was trimmed by 0 bases and J by 0 bases, leaving 9 bases between them. Germline CDR1 is MNHEY and CDR2 is SMNVEV (reference sequence). The CDR3 sequence is 15 residues long. The CDR3, as DNA: TGTGCCAGCAGTTTATCGTGGGCAGCCTCCTACGAGCAGTACTTC. Residues: CASSLSWAASYEQYF.

This clone occurred a few times. This sequence joins TRBV11-2 and TRBJ1-2; 7 bases agree with TRBD1. The germline gives CDR1 SGHAT, CDR2 FQNNGV. V lost 0 bases, J lost 0 bases, and 7 bases stayed unmatched. The CDR3 consists of 17 residues. The CDR3, as DNA: TGTGCCAGCAGCTTAGACCGGACAGGTCGAACTAACTATGGCTACACCTTC. Protein product: CASSLDRTGRTNYGYTF.

J is TRBJ2-7 and V is TRBV5-5; 8 bases are shared with TRBD2. CDR3 length: 15 residues. V lost 3 bases to trimming and J lost 3 bases; unmatched junction nucleotides: 8. The germline gives CDR1 SGHKS, CDR2 YYEKEE (reference sequence). The CDR3 coding sequence is TGTGCCAGCAGCTCCATAACGGGGGGGATCTACGAGCAGTACTTC. Encoded protein: CASSSITGGIYEQYF.

This chain joins TRBV19 and TRBJ2-2; the D is unclear. This CDR3 has 14 amino acids. Germline CDR1 is LNHDA and CDR2 is SQIVND (reference sequence). Trimming removed 2 bases from V and 2 bases from J, with 6 bases in between. CDR3 DNA: TGTGCCAGTAGTATAAACAAAAACACCGGGGAGCTGTTTTTT. It codes for CASSINKNTGELFF. Using reference TRBV19 and TRBJ2-2 for the parts outside the CDR3, the full variable domain is DGGITQSPKYLFRKEGQNVTLSCEQNLNHDAMYWYRQDPGQGLRLIYYSQIVNDFQKGDIAEGYSVSREKKESFPLTVTSAQKNPTAFYLCASSINKNTGELFFGEGSRLTVL.

The chain employs TRBV3-1 (or the pseudogene TRBV3-2) and TRBJ2-3, with D possibly TRBD2 on 5 matching bases. This CDR3 is built from 13 residues. Germline CDR1 reads LGHDT; CDR2 reads YNNKEL (reference sequence). Trimming removed 0 bases from V and 7 bases from J, with 8 bases in between. The CDR3 region is CASSQDGRNTQYF. The CDR3 DNA reads as TGTGCCAGCAGCCAAGATGGGAGAAATACGCAGTATTTT.

The chain is built from TRBV19 and TRBJ2-3; 15 nucleotides agree with TRBD2. The CDR3 is made up of 19 amino acids. V shed 4 bases, J shed 4 bases, and the junction held 12 bases outside the gene matches. Germline V gives CDR1 LNHDA, CDR2 SQIVND (reference sequence). CDR3 nucleotides: TGTGCCAGTAGTAACCCCGGACTAGCGGGGGGGCTGGTTCCAGATACGCAGTATTTT. Translation: CASSNPGLAGGLVPDTQYF.

This chain joins TRBV5-1 and TRBJ2-3; possible D gene TRBD2, 5 bases. There are 15 residues in the CDR3. Per the germline V gene, CDR1 is SGHRS and CDR2 is YFSETQ. V shed 0 bases and J shed 1 base, with 9 bases lying between them. This CDR3 is CASSLVGSGTDTQYF. Written as DNA, the CDR3 is TGCGCCAGCAGCTTGGTTGGTAGCGGCACAGATACGCAGTATTTT.

The chain combines TRBV9 with TRBJ2-3; no definite D call. V lost 0 bases to trimming and J lost 6 bases, with 5 bases between them. From germline, CDR1 is SGDLS and CDR2 YYNGEE. CDR3 size: 12 residues. CDR3 loop: CASSVVEDTQYF. The CDR3 nucleotides read TGTGCCAGCAGCGTAGTTGAGGATACGCAGTATTTT.

The V and J genes are TRBV29-1 and TRBJ2-7; D unresolved. V shed 3 bases and J shed 2 bases, with 2 bases lying between them. Germline V gene sequence: CDR1 SQVTM, CDR2 ANQGSEA. The CDR3 loop spans 10 amino acids. CDR3 sequence reads: CSVDTYEQYF. DNA of the CDR3: TGCAGCGTTGACACCTACGAGCAGTACTTC.

This chain joins TRBV7-8 and TRBJ2-5, with a possible D match to TRBD1 (6 bases). V gave up 4 bases and J gave up 1 base, with 10 bases separating them. Per the germline V gene, CDR1 is SGHVS and CDR2 is FQNEAQ. The CDR3 is 14 amino acids. DNA of the CDR3: TGTGCCAGCAGCTCATTCAGGGGCCAAGAGACCCAGTACTTC. Protein product: CASSSFRGQETQYF.

This clone was recorded at least ten times. J is TRBJ2-7 and V is TRBV28, with D maybe TRBD1 (6 bases). CDR1 MDHEN and CDR2 SYDVKM come from the germline V gene. This CDR3 is 13 amino acids long. Trimming pared 6 bases from V and 6 bases from J, leaving 15 bases between. The CDR3 nucleotides read TGTGCCAGCAGATCAGGGGTGACGGGCGAGCAGTACTTC. Protein product: CASRSGVTGEQYF.

This clone turned up a few times. V gene TRBV4-3 combines with J gene TRBJ2-2; D ambiguous. V was cut by 2 bases and J by 5 bases, with 9 bases left in between. CDR1 is LGHNA and CDR2 is YSLEER in the germline V gene. This CDR3 spans 14 amino acids. CDR3 loop: CASSQQTVTGELFF. In DNA form, the CDR3 reads TGCGCCAGCAGCCAACAAACAGTTACCGGGGAGCTGTTTTTT.